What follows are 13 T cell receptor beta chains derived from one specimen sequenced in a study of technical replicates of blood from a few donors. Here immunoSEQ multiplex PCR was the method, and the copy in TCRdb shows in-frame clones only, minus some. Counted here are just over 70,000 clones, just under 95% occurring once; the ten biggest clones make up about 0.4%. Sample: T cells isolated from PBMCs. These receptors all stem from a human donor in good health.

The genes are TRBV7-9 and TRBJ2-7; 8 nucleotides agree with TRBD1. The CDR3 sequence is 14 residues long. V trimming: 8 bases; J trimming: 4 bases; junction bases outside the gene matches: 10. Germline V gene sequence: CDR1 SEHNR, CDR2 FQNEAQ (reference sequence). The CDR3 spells CASSRRDRTYEQYF. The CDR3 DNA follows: TGTGCCAGCTCGCGCCGGGACAGGACGTACGAGCAGTACTTC. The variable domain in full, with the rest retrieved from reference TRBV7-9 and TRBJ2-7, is DTGVSQNPRHKITKRGQNVTFRCDPISEHNRLYWYRQTLGQGPEFLTYFQNEAQLEKSRLLSDRFSAERPKGSFSTLEIQRTEQGDSAMYLCASSRRDRTYEQYFGPGTRLTVT.

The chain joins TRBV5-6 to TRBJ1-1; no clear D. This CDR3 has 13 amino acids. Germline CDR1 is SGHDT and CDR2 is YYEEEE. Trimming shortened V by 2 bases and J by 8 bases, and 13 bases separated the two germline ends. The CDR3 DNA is TGTGCCAGCAGCTTAGGACTGGCGCTAGAAGCTTTCTTT. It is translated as CASSLGLALEAFF.

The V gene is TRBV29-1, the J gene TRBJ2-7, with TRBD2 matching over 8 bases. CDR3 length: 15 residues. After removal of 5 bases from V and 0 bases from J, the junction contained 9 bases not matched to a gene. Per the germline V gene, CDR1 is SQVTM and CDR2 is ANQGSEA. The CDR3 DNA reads TGCAGCGTTCAGGGTCTAGCGGGTAACTCCTACGAGCAGTACTTC. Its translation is CSVQGLAGNSYEQYF.

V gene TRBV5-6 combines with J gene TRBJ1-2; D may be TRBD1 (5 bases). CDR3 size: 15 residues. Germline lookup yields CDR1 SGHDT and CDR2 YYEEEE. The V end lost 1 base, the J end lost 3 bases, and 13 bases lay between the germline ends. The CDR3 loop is CASSLSGATYYGYTF. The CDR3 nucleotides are TGTGCCAGCAGCTTGAGCGGGGCCACCTACTATGGCTACACCTTC.

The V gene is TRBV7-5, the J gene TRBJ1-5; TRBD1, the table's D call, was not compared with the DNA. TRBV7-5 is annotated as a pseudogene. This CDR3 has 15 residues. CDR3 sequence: CVRSFRAYSNQPQHF. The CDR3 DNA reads TGTGTCAGAAGCTTCAGGGCCTATAGCAATCAGCCCCAGCATTTT.

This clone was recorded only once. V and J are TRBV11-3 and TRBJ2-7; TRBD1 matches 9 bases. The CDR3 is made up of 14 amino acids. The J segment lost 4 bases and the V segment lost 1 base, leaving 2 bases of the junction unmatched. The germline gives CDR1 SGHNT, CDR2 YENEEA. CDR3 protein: CASSLGDREYEQYF. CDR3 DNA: TGTGCCAGCAGCTTAGGGGACAGGGAATACGAGCAGTACTTC.

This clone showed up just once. CDR3 DNA: TGCGCCAGCAGCGGCGGGGGAGGTGAAGCTTTCTTT. It encodes CASSGGGGEAFF. J is TRBJ1-1 and V is TRBV5-1; D may be TRBD1 (5 bases). The CDR3 contains 12 residues. Trimming took off 4 bases at V and 7 bases at J, with 11 bases between the two ends. Germline V gene lookup returns CDR1 SGHRS and CDR2 YFSETQ. The entire variable domain, with the rest obtained from reference TRBV5-1 and TRBJ1-1, is as follows: KAGVTQTPRYLIKTRGQQVTLSCSPISGHRSVSWYQQTPGQGLQFLFEYFSETQRNKGNFPGRFSGRQFSNSRSEMNVSTLELGDSALYLCASSGGGGEAFFGQGTRLTVV.

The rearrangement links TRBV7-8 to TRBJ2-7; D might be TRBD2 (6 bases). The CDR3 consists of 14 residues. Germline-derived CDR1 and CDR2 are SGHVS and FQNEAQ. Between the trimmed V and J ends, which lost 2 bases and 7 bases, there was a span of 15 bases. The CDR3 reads CASSLQGYGGEQYF. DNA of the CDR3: TGTGCCAGCAGCTTACAGGGCTATGGAGGGGAGCAGTACTTC.

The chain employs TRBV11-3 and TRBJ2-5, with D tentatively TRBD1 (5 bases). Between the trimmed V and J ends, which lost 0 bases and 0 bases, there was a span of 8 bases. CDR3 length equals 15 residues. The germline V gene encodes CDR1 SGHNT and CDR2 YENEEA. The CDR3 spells CASSLDSGYQETQYF. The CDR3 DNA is TGTGCCAGCAGCTTAGATTCAGGGTACCAAGAGACCCAGTACTTC. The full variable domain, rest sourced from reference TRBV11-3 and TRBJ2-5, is EAGVVQSPRYKIIEKKQPVAFWCNPISGHNTLYWYLQNLGQGPELLIRYENEEAVDDSQLPKDRFSAERLKGVDSTLKIQPAELGDSAVYLCASSLDSGYQETQYFGPGTRLLVL.

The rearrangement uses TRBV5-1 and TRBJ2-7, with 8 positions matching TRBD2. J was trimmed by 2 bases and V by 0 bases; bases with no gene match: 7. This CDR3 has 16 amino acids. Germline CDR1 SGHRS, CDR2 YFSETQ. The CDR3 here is CASSLGPGGDPYEQYF. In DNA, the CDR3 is TGCGCCAGCAGCTTGGGGCCGGGAGGGGACCCCTACGAGCAGTACTTC.

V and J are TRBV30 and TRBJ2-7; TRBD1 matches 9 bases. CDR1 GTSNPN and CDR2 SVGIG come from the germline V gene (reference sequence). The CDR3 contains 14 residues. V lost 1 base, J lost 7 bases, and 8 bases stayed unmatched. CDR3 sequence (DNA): TGTGCCTGGAGTGCTGGGACAGGGTTTGGGGAGCAGTACTTC. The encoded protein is CAWSAGTGFGEQYF.

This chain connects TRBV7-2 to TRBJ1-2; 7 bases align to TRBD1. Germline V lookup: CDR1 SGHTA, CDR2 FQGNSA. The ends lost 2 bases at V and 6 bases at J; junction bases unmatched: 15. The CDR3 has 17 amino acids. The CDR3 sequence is CASSLFPPGQGGNGYTF. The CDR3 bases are TGTGCCAGCAGCTTATTCCCCCCAGGACAAGGGGGCAATGGCTACACCTTC.

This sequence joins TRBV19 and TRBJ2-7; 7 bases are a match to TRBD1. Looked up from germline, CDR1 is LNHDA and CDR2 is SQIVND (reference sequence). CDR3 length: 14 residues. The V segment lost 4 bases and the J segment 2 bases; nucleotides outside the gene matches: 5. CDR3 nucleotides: TGTGCCAGTAGTAACCCGGGACAGACCTACGAGCAGTACTTC. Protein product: CASSNPGQTYEQYF.